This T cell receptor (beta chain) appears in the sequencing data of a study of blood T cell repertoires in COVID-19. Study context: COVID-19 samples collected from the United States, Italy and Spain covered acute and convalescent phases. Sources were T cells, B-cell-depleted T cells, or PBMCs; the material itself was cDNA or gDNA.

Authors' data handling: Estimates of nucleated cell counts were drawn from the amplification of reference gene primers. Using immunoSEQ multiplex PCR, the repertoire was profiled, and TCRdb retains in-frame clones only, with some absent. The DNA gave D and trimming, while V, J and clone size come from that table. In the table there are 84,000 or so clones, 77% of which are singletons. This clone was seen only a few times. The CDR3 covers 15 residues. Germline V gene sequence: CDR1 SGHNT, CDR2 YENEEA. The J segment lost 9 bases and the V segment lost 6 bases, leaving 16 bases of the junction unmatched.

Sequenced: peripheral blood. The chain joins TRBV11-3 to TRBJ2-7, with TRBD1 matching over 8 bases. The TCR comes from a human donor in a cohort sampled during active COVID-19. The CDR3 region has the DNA TGTGCCAGCAGTTTAATAATTACAGGGGGAAGTGGGCAGTACTTC. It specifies CASSLIITGGSGQYF.